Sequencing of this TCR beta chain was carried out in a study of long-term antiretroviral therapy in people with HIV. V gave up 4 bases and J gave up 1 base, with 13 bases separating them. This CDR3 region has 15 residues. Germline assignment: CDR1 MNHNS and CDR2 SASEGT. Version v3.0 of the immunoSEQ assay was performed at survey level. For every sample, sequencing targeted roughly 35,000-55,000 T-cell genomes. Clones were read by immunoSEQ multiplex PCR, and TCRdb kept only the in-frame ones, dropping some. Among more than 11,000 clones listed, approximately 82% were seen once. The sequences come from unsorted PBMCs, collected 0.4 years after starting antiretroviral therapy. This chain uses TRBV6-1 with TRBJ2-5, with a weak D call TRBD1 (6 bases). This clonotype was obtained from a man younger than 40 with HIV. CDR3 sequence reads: CASSVFGQSQETQYF. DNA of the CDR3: TGTGCCAGCAGTGTGTTTGGACAGTCCCAAGAGACCCAGTACTTC.